Listed here is a single TCR beta chain. Its target is unknown. Here immunoSEQ multiplex PCR was the method, and the copy in TCRdb shows in-frame clones only, minus some. In the table there are some 120,000 clones, about 90% of which are singletons. This entry belongs to a study of T cell responses to AZD1222 COVID-19 vaccine. CDR3 length: 15 residues. From germline, CDR1 is WSHSY and CDR2 SAAADI. Trimming pared 5 bases from V and 0 bases from J, leaving 8 bases between. General study findings and limits: There were mostly white British donors and more females than males, and clonal diversity was possibly underestimated. Nearly half of spike-specific TCRs reportedly target unmutated variant regions.

The material sequenced was peripheral blood, taken on day 0 of AZD1222 vaccination. This chain links TRBV10-2 with TRBJ2-6; D is ambiguous. This receptor was obtained from an adult in good health. The CDR3 nucleotides read TGCGCCAGCAGTCACACGTTCTCTGGGGCCAACGTCCTGACTTTC. Its protein is CASSHTFSGANVLTF.